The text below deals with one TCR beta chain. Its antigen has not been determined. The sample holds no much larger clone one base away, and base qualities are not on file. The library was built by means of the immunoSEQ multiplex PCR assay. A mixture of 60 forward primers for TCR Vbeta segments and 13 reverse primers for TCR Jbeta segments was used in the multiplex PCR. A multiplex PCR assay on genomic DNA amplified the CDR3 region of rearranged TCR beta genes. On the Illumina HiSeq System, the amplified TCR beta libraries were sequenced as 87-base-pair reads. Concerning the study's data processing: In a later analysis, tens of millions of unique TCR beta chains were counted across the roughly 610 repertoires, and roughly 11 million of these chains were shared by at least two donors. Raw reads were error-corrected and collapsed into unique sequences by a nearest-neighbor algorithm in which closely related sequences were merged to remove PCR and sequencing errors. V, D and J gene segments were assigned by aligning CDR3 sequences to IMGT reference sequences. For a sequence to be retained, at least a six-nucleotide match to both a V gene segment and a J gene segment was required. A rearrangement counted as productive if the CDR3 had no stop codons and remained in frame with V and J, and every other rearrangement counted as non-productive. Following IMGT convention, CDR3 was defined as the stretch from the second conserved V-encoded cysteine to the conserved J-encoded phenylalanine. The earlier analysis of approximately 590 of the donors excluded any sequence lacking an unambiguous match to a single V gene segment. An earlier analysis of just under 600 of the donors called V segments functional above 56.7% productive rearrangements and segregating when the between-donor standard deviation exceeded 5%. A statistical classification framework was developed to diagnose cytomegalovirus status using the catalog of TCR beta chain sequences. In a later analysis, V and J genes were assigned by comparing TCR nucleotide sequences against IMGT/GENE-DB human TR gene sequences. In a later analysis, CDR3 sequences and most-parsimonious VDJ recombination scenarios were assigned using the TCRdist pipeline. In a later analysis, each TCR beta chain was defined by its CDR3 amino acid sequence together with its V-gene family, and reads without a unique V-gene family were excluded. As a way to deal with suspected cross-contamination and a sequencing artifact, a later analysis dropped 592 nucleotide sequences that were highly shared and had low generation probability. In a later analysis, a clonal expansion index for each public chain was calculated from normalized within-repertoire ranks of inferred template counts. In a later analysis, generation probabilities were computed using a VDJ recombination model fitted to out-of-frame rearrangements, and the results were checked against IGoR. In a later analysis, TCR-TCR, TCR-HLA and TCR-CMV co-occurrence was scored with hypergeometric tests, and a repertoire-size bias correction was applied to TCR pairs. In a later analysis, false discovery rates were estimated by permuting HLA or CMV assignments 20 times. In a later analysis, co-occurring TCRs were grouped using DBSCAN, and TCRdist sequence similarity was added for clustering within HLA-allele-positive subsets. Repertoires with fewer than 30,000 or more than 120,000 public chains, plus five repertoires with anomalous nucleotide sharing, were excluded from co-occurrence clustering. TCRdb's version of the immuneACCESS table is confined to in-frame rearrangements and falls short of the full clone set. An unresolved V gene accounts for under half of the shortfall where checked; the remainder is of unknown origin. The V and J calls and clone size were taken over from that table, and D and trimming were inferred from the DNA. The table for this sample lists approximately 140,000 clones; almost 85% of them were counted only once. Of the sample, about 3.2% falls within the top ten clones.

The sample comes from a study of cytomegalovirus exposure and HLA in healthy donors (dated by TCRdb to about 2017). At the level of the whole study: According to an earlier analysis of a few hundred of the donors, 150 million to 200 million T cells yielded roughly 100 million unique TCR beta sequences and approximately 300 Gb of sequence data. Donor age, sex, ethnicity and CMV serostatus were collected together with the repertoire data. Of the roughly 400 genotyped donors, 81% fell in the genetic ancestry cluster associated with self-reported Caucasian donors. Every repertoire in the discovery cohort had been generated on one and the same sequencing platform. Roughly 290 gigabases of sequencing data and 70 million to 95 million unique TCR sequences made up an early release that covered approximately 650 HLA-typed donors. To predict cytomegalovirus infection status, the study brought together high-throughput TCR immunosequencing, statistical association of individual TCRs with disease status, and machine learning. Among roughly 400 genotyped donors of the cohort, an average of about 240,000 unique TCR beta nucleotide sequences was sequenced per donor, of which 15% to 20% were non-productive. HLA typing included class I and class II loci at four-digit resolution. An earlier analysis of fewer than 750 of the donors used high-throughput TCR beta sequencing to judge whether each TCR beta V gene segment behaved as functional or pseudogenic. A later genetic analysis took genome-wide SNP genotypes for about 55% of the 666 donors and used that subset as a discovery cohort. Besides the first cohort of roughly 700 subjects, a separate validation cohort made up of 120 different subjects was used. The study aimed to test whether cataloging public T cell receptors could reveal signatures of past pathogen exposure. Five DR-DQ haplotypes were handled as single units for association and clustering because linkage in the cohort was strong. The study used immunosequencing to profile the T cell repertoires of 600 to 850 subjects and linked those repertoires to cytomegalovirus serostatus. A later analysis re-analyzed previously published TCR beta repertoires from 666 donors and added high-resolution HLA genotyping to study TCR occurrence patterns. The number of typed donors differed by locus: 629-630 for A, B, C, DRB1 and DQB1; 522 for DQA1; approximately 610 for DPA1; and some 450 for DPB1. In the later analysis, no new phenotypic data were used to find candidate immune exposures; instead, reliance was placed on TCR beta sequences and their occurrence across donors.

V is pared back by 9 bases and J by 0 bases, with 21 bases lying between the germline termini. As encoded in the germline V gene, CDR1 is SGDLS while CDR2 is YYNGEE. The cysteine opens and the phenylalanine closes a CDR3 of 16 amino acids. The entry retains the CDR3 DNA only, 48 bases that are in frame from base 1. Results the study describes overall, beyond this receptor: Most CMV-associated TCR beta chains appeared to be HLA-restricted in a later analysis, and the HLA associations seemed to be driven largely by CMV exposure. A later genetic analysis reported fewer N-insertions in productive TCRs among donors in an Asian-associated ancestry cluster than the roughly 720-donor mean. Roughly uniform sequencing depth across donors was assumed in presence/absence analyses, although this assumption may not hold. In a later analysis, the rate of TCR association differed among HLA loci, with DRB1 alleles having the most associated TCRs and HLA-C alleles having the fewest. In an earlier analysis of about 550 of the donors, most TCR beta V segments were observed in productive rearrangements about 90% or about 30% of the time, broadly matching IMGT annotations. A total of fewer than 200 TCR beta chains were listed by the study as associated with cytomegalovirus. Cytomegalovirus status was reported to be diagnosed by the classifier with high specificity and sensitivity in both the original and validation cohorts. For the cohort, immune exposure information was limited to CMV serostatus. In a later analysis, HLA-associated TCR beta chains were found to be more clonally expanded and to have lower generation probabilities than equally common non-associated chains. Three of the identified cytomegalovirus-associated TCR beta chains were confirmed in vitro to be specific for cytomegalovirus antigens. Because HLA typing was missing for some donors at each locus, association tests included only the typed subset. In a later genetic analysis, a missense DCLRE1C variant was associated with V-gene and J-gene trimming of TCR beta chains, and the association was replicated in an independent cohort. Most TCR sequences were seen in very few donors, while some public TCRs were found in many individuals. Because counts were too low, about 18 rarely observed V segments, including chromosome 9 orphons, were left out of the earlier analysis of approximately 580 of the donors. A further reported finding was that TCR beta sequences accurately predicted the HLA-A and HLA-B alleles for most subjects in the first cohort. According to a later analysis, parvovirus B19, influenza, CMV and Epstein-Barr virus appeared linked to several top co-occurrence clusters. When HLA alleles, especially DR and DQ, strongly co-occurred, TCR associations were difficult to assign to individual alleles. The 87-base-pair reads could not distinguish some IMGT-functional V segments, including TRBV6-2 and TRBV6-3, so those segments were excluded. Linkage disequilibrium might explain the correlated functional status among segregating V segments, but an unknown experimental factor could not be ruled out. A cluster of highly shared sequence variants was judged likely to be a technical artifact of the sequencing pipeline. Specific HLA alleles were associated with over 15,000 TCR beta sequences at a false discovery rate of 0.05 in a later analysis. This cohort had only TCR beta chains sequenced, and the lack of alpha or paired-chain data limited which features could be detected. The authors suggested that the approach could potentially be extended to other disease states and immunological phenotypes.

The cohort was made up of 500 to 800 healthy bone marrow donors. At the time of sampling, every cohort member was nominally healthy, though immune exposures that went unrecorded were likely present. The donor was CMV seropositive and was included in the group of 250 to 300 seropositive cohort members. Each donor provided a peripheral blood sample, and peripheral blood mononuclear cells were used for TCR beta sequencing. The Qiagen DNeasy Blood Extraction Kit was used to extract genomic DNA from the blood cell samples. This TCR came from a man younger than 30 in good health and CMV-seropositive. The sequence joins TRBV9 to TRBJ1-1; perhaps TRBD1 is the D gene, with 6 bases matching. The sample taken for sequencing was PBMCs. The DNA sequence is TGTGCCATGTGGGGACACCCCCGACCCATGAACACTGAAGCTTTCTTT. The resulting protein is CAMWGHPRPMNTEAFF. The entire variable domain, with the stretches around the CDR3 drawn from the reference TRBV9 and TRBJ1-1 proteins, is DSGVTQTPKHLITATGQRVTLRCSPRSGDLSVYWYQQSLDQGLQFLIQYYNGEERAKGNILERFSAQQFPDLHSELNLSSLELGDSALYFCAMWGHPRPMNTEAFFGQGTRLTVV.